This T cell receptor beta chain stems from a study of blood T cell repertoires in COVID-19. Turning to the study itself: Acute and convalescent COVID-19 specimens originated in the United States, Italy and Spain. T cells, B-cell-depleted T cells, or PBMCs supplied cDNA or gDNA.

This clone was seen a few times. CDR3 length: 12 residues. Germline CDR1 reads LGHNA; CDR2 reads YNFKEQ. V lost 3 bases, J lost 3 bases, and 6 bases lay in between. Under the authors' procedure: Amplification from reference gene primers served as the basis for estimated nucleated cell counts. Sequencing used immunoSEQ multiplex PCR; TCRdb keeps in-frame clones, though not all of them. D and trimming come from the DNA, and the V and J calls and clone size come from that table. Of under 200,000 clones listed, over 65% were seen once; the top ten hold 7% to 10%. This TCR derives from a man aged 60 to 69 with acute or convalescent COVID-19. V usage is TRBV4-2 and J usage is TRBJ2-7; D gene unclear. Sequencing was carried out using peripheral blood. CDR3 nucleotide sequence: TGTGCCAGCAGCCATGGCAACTACGAGCAGTACTTC. This encodes CASSHGNYEQYF.